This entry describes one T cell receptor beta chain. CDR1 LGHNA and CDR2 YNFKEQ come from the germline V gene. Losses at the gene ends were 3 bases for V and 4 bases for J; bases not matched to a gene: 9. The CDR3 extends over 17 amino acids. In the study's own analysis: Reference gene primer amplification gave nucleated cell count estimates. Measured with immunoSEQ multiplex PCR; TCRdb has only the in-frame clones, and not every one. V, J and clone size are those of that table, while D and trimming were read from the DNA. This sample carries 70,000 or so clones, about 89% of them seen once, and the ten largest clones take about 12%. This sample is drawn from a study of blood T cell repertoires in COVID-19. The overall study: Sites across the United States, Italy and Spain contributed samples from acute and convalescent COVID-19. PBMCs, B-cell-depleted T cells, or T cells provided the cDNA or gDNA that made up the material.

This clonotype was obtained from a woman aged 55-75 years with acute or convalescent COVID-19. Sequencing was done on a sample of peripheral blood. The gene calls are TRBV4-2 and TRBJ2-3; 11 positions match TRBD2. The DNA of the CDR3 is TGTGCCAGCAGCCAGGACGCGACTAGCGGGGTTGCAGATACGCAGTATTTT. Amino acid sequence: CASSQDATSGVADTQYF.